These 18 T cell receptor beta chains were all obtained from the same sample, sequenced in a study of HIV-infected patients and healthy controls. Follow-up blood was drawn about 14 weeks, roughly three months, after antiretroviral therapy began. Whole blood was used without fractionation, so all unsorted peripheral T cells were included. cDNA was made from approximately 0.55 ug RNA using alpha and beta constant primers. Alpha and beta chain libraries were made separately by chain-specific third strand synthesis with multiplexing indices. From the 5' RACE reads, TCRdb called clonotypes with MiXCR, one entry per CDR3 protein. This repertoire shows roughly 13,000 distinct CDR3 sequences, around 10% found once; its top ten account for approximately 40%. Sequenced here: blood, sampled during antiretroviral therapy. All receptors come from an adult with HIV infection. The donor label of this sample is uncertain.

The sample holds a few counts of this clonotype. The chain is built from TRBV21-1 and TRBJ1-5. TRBV21-1 is tagged as a pseudogene. The CDR3 consists of 14 residues. The CDR3 nucleotides are TGTGCCAGCGGGGAGGGTAGGAGCAATCAGCCCCAGCATTTT. It encodes CASGEGRSNQPQHF.

This clonotype was found many times. The chain links TRBV3-1 to TRBJ2-3; D is unclear. Per germline, CDR1 LGHDT and CDR2 YNNKEL (reference sequence). This CDR3 is built from 17 residues. Trimming left V 1 base short and J 2 bases short, with 16 bases between. The DNA for the CDR3 is TGTGCCAGCAGCCAAGGGCTTGAGACCCGATACACAGATACGCAGTATTTT. It codes for CASSQGLETRYTDTQYF.

In its sample, this clonotype was seen many times. V is TRBV7-2 and J is TRBJ2-2; maybe TRBD2 (5 bases). Per germline, CDR1 SGHTA and CDR2 FQGNSA. This CDR3 region has 14 residues. V was trimmed by 1 base and J by 6 bases, leaving 9 bases between them. CDR3 in DNA: TGTGCCAGCAGCTTAGGGAGGTCTGCCGGGGAGCTGTTTTTT. Its protein product is CASSLGRSAGELFF.

This clonotype was recorded at least ten times. V is TRBV29-1 and J is TRBJ2-1, with a weak D call TRBD2 (5 bases). Germline V CDR1 and CDR2: SQVTM, ANQGSEA. The CDR3 loop spans 14 amino acids. Trimming took off 7 bases at V and 0 bases at J, with 13 bases between the two ends. CDR3 sequence: CSASTTGSYNEQFF. The CDR3, as DNA: TGCAGCGCCTCGACTACTGGCTCCTACAATGAGCAGTTCTTC.

This clonotype was detected many times. The genes are TRBV7-9 and TRBJ2-1; 7 positions match TRBD2. CDR1 is SEHNR, CDR2 FQNEAQ, per germline (reference sequence). CDR3 length: 11 residues. V was pared by 1 base and J by 15 bases, with 3 bases of the junction left unmatched. The CDR3 DNA sequence: TGTGCCAGCAGCTTAGGACTAGCCCGGTTCTTC. Its translation: CASSLGLARFF.

The chain carries TRBV24-1 and TRBJ2-5; TRBD1 agrees at 7 bases. CDR1 is KGHDR, CDR2 SFDVKD, per germline. V dropped 3 bases and J dropped 4; count of bases not matched to a gene: 10. This CDR3 spans 16 amino acids. In DNA, the CDR3 is TGTGCCACCAGTGATACCTACGACAGGGAAGGAGAGACCCAGTACTTC. Translated, it gives CATSDTYDREGETQYF.

Ten or more counts support this clonotype. The rearrangement uses TRBV7-2 and TRBJ2-7; a weak D match, TRBD2 (6 bases). Per germline, CDR1 SGHTA and CDR2 FQGNSA. This CDR3 region has 15 residues. Deletions cut 3 bases from V and 0 bases from J, with 12 bases between. The CDR3 protein is CASSFAGRNSYEQYF. CDR3 DNA sequence: TGTGCCAGCAGCTTCGCCGGGAGAAACTCCTACGAGCAGTACTTC.

This clonotype was seen at least ten times. V usage is TRBV20-1 and J usage is TRBJ2-2; D is ambiguous. Trimming left V 0 bases short and J 1 base short, with 6 bases between. The CDR3 is 14 residues long. Germline V CDR1 and CDR2: DFQATT, SNEGSKA (reference sequence). CDR3 protein: CSARDTWNTGELFF. CDR3 nucleotides: TGCAGTGCTAGAGATACCTGGAACACCGGGGAGCTGTTTTTT.

V is TRBV29-1 and J is TRBJ2-1; 10 nucleotides line up with TRBD2. V trimming: 0 bases; J trimming: 0 bases; junction bases outside the gene matches: 8. Germline CDR1 SQVTM, CDR2 ANQGSEA. CDR3 size: 18 residues. CDR3 loop: CSVEDGSGRPGSYNEQFF. CDR3 in DNA: TGCAGCGTTGAAGATGGTAGCGGGAGGCCCGGCTCCTACAATGAGCAGTTCTTC.

The CDR3 region is CASSPGPGNIQYF. DNA of the CDR3: TGTGCCAGCAGTCCAGGACCCGGAAACATTCAGTACTTC. V is TRBV11-2 and J is TRBJ2-4; D unresolved. The CDR3 runs 13 residues. CDR1 SGHAT and CDR2 FQNNGV come from the germline V gene. V was trimmed by 6 bases and J by 6 bases, leaving 12 bases between them.

This clonotype was seen a few times. The chain employs TRBV5-6 and TRBJ2-3; 9 nucleotides line up with TRBD1. The CDR3 has 16 residues. With V trimmed by 2 bases and J by 3 bases, 7 bases remained unmatched. CDR1 and CDR2 from the germline V gene are SGHDT and YYEEEE. The CDR3 is CASSFYLQGATDTQYF. The CDR3 DNA sequence: TGTGCCAGCAGCTTCTATTTACAGGGGGCTACAGATACGCAGTATTTT.

The J gene is TRBJ2-7, the V gene TRBV27; TRBD2 matches at 9 bases. V dropped 5 bases and J dropped 4; count of bases not matched to a gene: 3. CDR3 length: 13 residues. From germline, CDR1 is MNHEY and CDR2 SMNVEV (reference sequence). In nucleotides, the CDR3 is TGTGCCAGCAGTAGACTAGCGGAGTACGAGCAGTACTTC. Translation: CASSRLAEYEQYF.

This clonotype appeared a few times. V gene TRBV10-1 combines with J gene TRBJ2-1; D is undetermined. The ends were cut back, 3 bases at V and 0 bases at J, with 6 bases in the middle. The CDR3 spans 14 residues. Germline CDR1 WNHNN, CDR2 SYGVQD (reference sequence). As DNA, the CDR3 is TGCGCCAGCAGTGATGGACCCTCCTACAATGAGCAGTTCTTC. It is translated as CASSDGPSYNEQFF.

This chain connects TRBV5-1 to TRBJ2-1; D is possibly TRBD1 or TRBD2 (7 bases each). V lost 7 bases to trimming and J lost 7 bases, with 18 bases between them. This CDR3 contains 14 residues. Germline V lookup: CDR1 SGHRS, CDR2 YFSETQ. CDR3 sequence: CASGKGAGVNEQFF. For the CDR3, the DNA is TGCGCCAGCGGCAAGGGGGCGGGAGTAAATGAGCAGTTCTTC.

Worth noting for this clonotype: One end of the junction fails to match germline, which may point to a read error. This rearrangement joins TRBV7-7 to TRBJ2-1; 12 bases are shared with TRBD2. CDR3 length: 14 residues. Germline V lookup: CDR1 SSHAT, CDR2 FNYEAQ (reference sequence). CDR3 DNA sequence: TGTGCTAGCAGCCCCGGACTAGCGGGGAATGAGCAGTTCTTC. Its translation: CASSPGLAGNEQFF.

This clonotype has a count of ten or more. This chain links TRBV5-1 with TRBJ2-1, with a weak D call TRBD2 (6 bases). The CDR3 consists of 16 residues. Germline CDR1 and CDR2: SGHRS and YFSETQ. V shed 4 bases and J shed 0 bases, with 14 bases lying between them. CDR3 in amino acids: CASSPDGGGSYNEQFF. DNA for the CDR3: TGCGCCAGCAGCCCGGACGGGGGAGGCTCCTACAATGAGCAGTTCTTC.

At least ten counts were recorded for this clonotype. The chain is built from TRBV6-6 and TRBJ1-6; 7 bases align to TRBD1. The length of the CDR3 is 14 residues. The trim removed 5 bases at V and 10 bases at J, leaving 8 bases unmatched. Germline assignment: CDR1 MNHNY and CDR2 SVGAGI (reference sequence). CDR3: CASSKDRLGSPLHF. DNA for the CDR3: TGTGCCAGCAGTAAGGACAGGTTGGGCTCACCCCTCCACTTT.

The sample holds a few counts of this clonotype. V and J are TRBV6-6 and TRBJ2-3, with D possibly being TRBD2 (5 bases). Germline V lookup: CDR1 MNHNY, CDR2 SVGAGI (reference sequence). V shed 6 bases and J shed 1 base, with 14 bases lying between them. There are 15 residues in the CDR3. CDR3 sequence: CASSVGDTGTDTQYF. In DNA form, the CDR3 reads TGTGCCAGCAGCGTCGGGGATACGGGCACAGATACGCAGTATTTT.